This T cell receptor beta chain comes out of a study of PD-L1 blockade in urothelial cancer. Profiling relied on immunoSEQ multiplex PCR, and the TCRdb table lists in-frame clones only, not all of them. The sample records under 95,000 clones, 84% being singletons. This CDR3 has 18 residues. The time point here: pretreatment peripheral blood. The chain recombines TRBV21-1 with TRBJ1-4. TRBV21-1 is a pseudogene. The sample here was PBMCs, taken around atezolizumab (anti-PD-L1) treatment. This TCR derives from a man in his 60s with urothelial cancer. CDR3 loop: CASSRTTAYRGTNEKLFF. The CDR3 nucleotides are TGTGCCAGCAGCAGAACGACAGCCTACCGGGGGACTAATGAAAAACTGTTTTTT.